Below, 24 T cell receptor beta chains from the same sample are listed, as sequenced in a study of regulatory T cells in long-lasting Graves disease. The authors built TCR beta libraries using iRepertoire HTBI primers and Arm-PCR of CDR3 regions. TCRdb processed the multiplex PCR reads anew with MiXCR; each CDR3 protein has one entry. The repertoire holds 400,000 to 600,000 distinct CDR3 sequences, with 20% to 25% as singletons. Time point meaning: persistent/refractory GD, antithyroid drugs over 5 years with positive TRAb. PBMC-derived RNA was used for the TCR library. The sample was peripheral blood mononuclear cells (PBMCs), taken when the disease was refractory, from a patient treated with antithyroid drugs. The receptor set was obtained from a female donor with Graves disease.

This clonotype appeared many times. The chain couples TRBV12-3 or TRBV12-4 to TRBJ2-2; 8 nucleotides line up with TRBD2. CDR3 size: 16 residues. The trim removed 7 bases at V and 0 bases at J, leaving 7 bases unmatched. CDR3 nucleotides: TGTGCCAGCAAAACTAGCGGATTCGCGAACACCGGGGAGCTGTTTTTT. This codes for CASKTSGFANTGELFF.

This clonotype showed up many times. Relative to the germline gene, one junction end is altered; a read error may explain this. V is TRBV10-3 and J is TRBJ2-7; 12 bases line up with TRBD2. CDR1 and CDR2 (germline): ENHRY, SYGVKD. This CDR3 region has 18 residues. The CDR3 region is CAISGPLRTSGVTYEQYF. The CDR3 DNA reads TGTGCCATCAGTGGTCCCCTGAGGACTAGCGGGGTGACGTACGAGCAATACTTC.

This clonotype was detected a few times. This rearrangement joins TRBV7-9 to TRBJ1-1; D might be TRBD1 (6 bases). CDR3 size: 14 residues. The germline gives CDR1 SEHNR, CDR2 FQNEAQ (reference sequence). Trimming removed 3 bases at V and 0 bases at J, with 8 bases between. CDR3: CASSFTGMNTEAFF. The CDR3 DNA sequence: TGTGCCAGCAGCTTTACAGGGATGAACACTGAAGCTTTCTTT.

This clonotype has a count of ten or more. CDR3 DNA: TGTGCCAGCAGCTTCAGAGTCGTATCAGGGACCTTCTACGAGCAGTACTTC. It codes for CASSFRVVSGTFYEQYF. V is TRBV7-2 and J is TRBJ2-7; D is perhaps TRBD1 or TRBD2 (5 bases each). The CDR3 totals 17 residues. Deletions cut 3 bases from V and 3 bases from J, with 21 bases between. Germline V gene data show CDR1 as SGHTA and CDR2 as FQGNSA. Looking up the rest from reference TRBV7-2 and TRBJ2-7 gives the full variable domain: GAGVSQSPSNKVTEKGKDVELRCDPISGHTALYWYRQSLGQGLEFLIYFQGNSAPDKSGLPSDRFSAERTGGSVSTLTIQRTQQEDSAVYLCASSFRVVSGTFYEQYFGPGTRLTVT.

This clonotype has just a few counts. With a much larger clone just one base away, this may be a read error. This rearrangement joins TRBV28 to TRBJ1-4; 8 bases align to TRBD1. Germline V lookup: CDR1 MDHEN, CDR2 SYDVKM. CDR3 length: 14 residues. CDR3 sequence: CAGRRQGFDEKLFF. CDR3 DNA sequence: TGTGCCGGCAGACGACAGGGGTTTGATGAAAAACTGTTTTTT. Looking up the rest from reference TRBV28 and TRBJ1-4 gives the full variable domain: DVKVTQSSRYLVKRTGEKVFLECVQDMDHENMFWYRQDPGLGLRLIYFSYDVKMKEKGDIPEGYSVSREKKERFSLILESASTNQTSMYLCAGRRQGFDEKLFFGSGTQLSVL.

V usage is TRBV19 and J usage is TRBJ2-7; 8 bases agree with TRBD1. Unmatched junction bases numbered 13, after V lost 4 bases and J lost 2 bases. The CDR3 totals 17 residues. CDR1 is LNHDA and CDR2 is SQIVND in the germline V gene (reference sequence). The CDR3 coding sequence is TGTGCCAGTAGTAAGGAACAGGGGGGAAATCCAGCCTACGAGCAGTACTTC. It specifies CASSKEQGGNPAYEQYF.

This clonotype showed up just a few times. The rearrangement links TRBV18 to TRBJ2-7; D not resolved. CDR1 is KGHSH, CDR2 LQKENI, per germline. CDR3 length: 13 amino acids. Trimming took 4 bases from V and 3 from J, leaving 10 bases between them. The CDR3 nucleotides read TGTGCCAGCTCACTCGGCGCCGACTACGAGCAGTACTTC. Amino acids: CASSLGADYEQYF. Drawing the rest from reference TRBV18 and TRBJ2-7, the complete variable domain is NAGVMQNPRHLVRRRGQEARLRCSPMKGHSHVYWYRQLPEEGLKFMVYLQKENIIDESGMPKERFSAEFPKEGPSILRIQQVVRGDSAAYFCASSLGADYEQYFGPGTRLTVT.

Concerning this clonotype: A clone one base away is much larger, so this may be a read error. As DNA, the CDR3 is TGTGCCAGCAGTTGGGGGGGCAAAGAGACCCAGTACTTC. Translation gives CASSWGGKETQYF. This chain joins TRBV28 and TRBJ2-5; D is perhaps TRBD2 (7 bases). V was clipped by 4 bases and J by 3 bases, with 9 bases between them. Germline CDR1 and CDR2: MDHEN and SYDVKM. CDR3 length equals 13 residues.

This clonotype was picked up a small number of times. The rearrangement links TRBV11-2 to TRBJ1-1, with 9 bases lining up with TRBD1. This CDR3 spans 14 amino acids. The germline V gene has CDR1 SGHAT and CDR2 FQNNGV. The V and J ends lost 5 bases and 6 bases, in that order; junction bases with no gene match: 7. CDR3 DNA sequence: TGTGCCAGCAGCATACTGACAGGGGGGGCTGAAGCTTTCTTT. Encoded protein: CASSILTGGAEAFF.

This clonotype showed up just once. A much larger clonotype is one base distant, so this may be a read error. V usage is TRBV7-8 and J usage is TRBJ2-5; unclear D gene. The CDR3 runs 16 residues. Germline V gene data show CDR1 as SGHVS and CDR2 as FQNEAQ. V shed 2 bases and J shed 2 bases, with 15 bases lying between them. The CDR3 nucleotides read TGTGCCAGCAGCTTAATCAGAACCCTTCAGCAAGAGACCCAGTACTTC. Translated, it gives CASSLIRTLQQETQYF.

The chain has TRBV2 and TRBJ2-7; 13 bases are shared with TRBD2. In germline, CDR1 is SNHLY, CDR2 FYNNEI. This CDR3 has 15 amino acids. The J segment lost 6 bases and the V segment lost 6 bases, leaving 8 bases of the junction unmatched. CDR3 in amino acids: CASRELAGGPGEQYF. In DNA form, the CDR3 reads TGTGCCAGCAGGGAACTAGCGGGGGGGCCTGGCGAGCAGTACTTC. The entire variable domain, with the rest obtained from reference TRBV2 and TRBJ2-7, is as follows: EPEVTQTPSHQVTQMGQEVILRCVPISNHLYFYWYRQILGQKVEFLVSFYNNEISEKSEIFDDQFSVERPDGSNFTLKIRSTKLEDSAMYFCASRELAGGPGEQYFGPGTRLTVT.

This clonotype appeared many times. It is unclear where the CDR3 begins or ends on the DNA, so no DNA is shown, and the CDR3 is as TCRdb lists it. This chain connects TRBV28 to TRBJ1-1. The CDR3 has 14 amino acids, counting both end residues. In germline, CDR1 is MDHEN, CDR2 SYDVKM. CDR3 loop: CASSLERENTEAFF.

This chain links TRBV5-1 with TRBJ1-5; D may be TRBD1 (5 bases). V lost 0 bases and J lost 5, with 15 bases in between. The CDR3 runs 16 residues. Germline V gene sequence: CDR1 SGHRS, CDR2 YFSETQ. CDR3 in amino acids: CASSLGAAGPDQPQHF. Here the CDR3 DNA reads TGCGCCAGCAGCTTGGGAGCTGCAGGGCCCGATCAGCCCCAGCATTTT.

Only a few counts were recorded for this clonotype. J is TRBJ1-2 and V is TRBV6-1; possible D gene TRBD1, 5 bases. Germline CDR1 reads MNHNS; CDR2 reads SASEGT. Deletions cut 6 bases from V and 7 bases from J, with 15 bases between. This CDR3 region has 13 residues. As DNA, the CDR3 is TGTGCCAGCAGAGACAGTTTTAACGGTGGCTACACCTTC. Translating it yields CASRDSFNGGYTF.

At least ten counts were recorded for this clonotype. This sequence joins TRBV12-3 or TRBV12-4 and TRBJ1-1, with 9 bases identical to TRBD1. The CDR3 consists of 15 residues. The ends lost 4 bases at V and 4 bases at J; junction bases unmatched: 7. The CDR3 DNA reads TGTGCCAGCAGTTCCGAGACAGGGGGGATCACTGAAGCTTTCTTT. This translates into CASSSETGGITEAFF.

This clonotype was seen repeatedly, ten times or more. The CDR3 region is CASRQPGQGSYNQPQHF. The CDR3, as DNA: TGTGCCAGCAGACAACCGGGACAGGGATCGTACAATCAGCCCCAGCATTTT. This sequence joins TRBV6-2 or TRBV6-3 and TRBJ1-5, with 9 bases lining up with TRBD1. The trim removed 6 bases at V and 3 bases at J, leaving 12 bases unmatched. The germline CDR1 and CDR2 sequences are MNHEY and SVGEGT. The CDR3 extends over 17 amino acids.

Concerning this clonotype itself: The junction departs from the called germline gene at one end, perhaps through a read error. This chain connects TRBV29-1 to TRBJ1-1; the D gene is possibly TRBD1 (5 bases). The germline gives CDR1 SQVTM, CDR2 ANQGSEA. This CDR3 spans 11 amino acids. The CDR3 DNA sequence: TGCAGCGTCGAAGCCGGGGGTCACGCTTTCTTT. Its protein is CSVEAGGHAFF.

V and J are TRBV5-1 and TRBJ1-1; no firm D call. V was clipped by 8 bases and J by 6 bases, with 14 bases between them. The CDR3 consists of 12 residues. CDR1 and CDR2 from the germline V gene are SGHRS and YFSETQ. CDR3 amino acids: CASTGAGAEAFF. Written as DNA, the CDR3 is TGCGCCAGTACCGGCGCCGGGGCTGAAGCTTTCTTT.

The rearrangement joins TRBV12-3 or TRBV12-4 to TRBJ2-3; D not certain. This CDR3 contains 15 residues. V was pared by 3 bases and J by 6 bases, with 16 bases between. The CDR3 DNA follows: TGTGCCAGCAGTTTCGAGCAATTAAAGGCGGATACGCAGTATTTT. Amino acid sequence: CASSFEQLKADTQYF.

This clonotype occurred a few times. The chain joins TRBV9 to TRBJ2-5; the match to TRBD2 covers 11 bases. Germline lookup yields CDR1 SGDLS and CDR2 YYNGEE. This CDR3 region has 16 residues. Unmatched junction bases numbered 5, after V lost 4 bases and J lost 0 bases. CDR3 DNA: TGTGCCAGCAGCCCCCCTAGCGGGAGGTACCAAGAGACCCAGTACTTC. Its protein product is CASSPPSGRYQETQYF.

A remark on this clonotype: A clone one base away is much larger, so this may be a read error. The J gene is TRBJ2-7, the V gene TRBV27, with 7 bases lining up with TRBD1. The V gene's germline CDR1 is MNHEY and CDR2 SMNVEV (reference sequence). V shed 6 bases and J 4 bases; nucleotides not matched to a gene: 6. CDR3 length equals 13 residues. The CDR3: CASRLGRGYEQYF. DNA of the CDR3: TGTGCCAGCAGACTTGGCAGGGGGTACGAGCAGTACTTC.

This clonotype showed up many times. The chain employs TRBV6-5 and TRBJ2-5; either TRBD1 or TRBD2 may supply D (5 bases each). V dropped 6 bases and J dropped 4 bases, with 18 bases sitting between them. The CDR3 spans 15 residues. The germline CDR1 and CDR2 sequences are MNHEY and SVGAGI. The DNA of the CDR3 is TGTGCCAGCAGCTACCCCGGGACGACGACAGAGACCCAGTACTTC. Translated, it gives CASSYPGTTTETQYF.

Regarding this clonotype: A read error is possible here, since a much larger clone lies one base away. J is TRBJ2-2 and V is TRBV2, with a possible D match to TRBD1 (5 bases). The length of the CDR3 is 15 residues. V was clipped by 6 bases and J by 0 bases, with 11 bases between them. CDR1 is SNHLY, CDR2 FYNNEI, per germline. CDR3 region: CASREAGSNTGELFF. The CDR3 DNA follows: TGTGCCAGCAGAGAGGCAGGGTCGAACACCGGGGAGCTGTTTTTT.

This clonotype was detected only a few times. V usage is TRBV3-1 and J usage is TRBJ2-1; 11 positions match TRBD2. V lost 4 bases and J lost 9; bases outside the gene matches: 8. Germline CDR1 LGHDT, CDR2 YNNKEL (reference sequence). The CDR3 totals 15 residues. CDR3 DNA sequence: TGTGCCAGCAGCCCAACTAGCGGGGGTGCAGGTGAGCAGTTCTTC. This sequence encodes CASSPTSGGAGEQFF.